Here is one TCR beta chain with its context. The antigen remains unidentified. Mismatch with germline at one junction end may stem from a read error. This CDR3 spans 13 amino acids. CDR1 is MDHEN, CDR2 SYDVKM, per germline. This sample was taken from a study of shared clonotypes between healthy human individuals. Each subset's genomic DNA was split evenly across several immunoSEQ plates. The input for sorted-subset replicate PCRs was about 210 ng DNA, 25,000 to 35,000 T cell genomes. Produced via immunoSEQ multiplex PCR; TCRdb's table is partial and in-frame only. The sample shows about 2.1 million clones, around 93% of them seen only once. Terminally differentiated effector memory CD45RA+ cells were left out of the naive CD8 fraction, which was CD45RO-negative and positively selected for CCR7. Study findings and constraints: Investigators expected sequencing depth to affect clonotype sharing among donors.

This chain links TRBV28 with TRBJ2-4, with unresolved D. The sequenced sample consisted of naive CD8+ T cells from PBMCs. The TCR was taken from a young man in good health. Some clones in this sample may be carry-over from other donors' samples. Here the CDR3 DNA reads TGTGCCAGCAGCGCCTCAGGAGAGGCGGAGACGGACTTC. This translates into CASSASGEAETDF. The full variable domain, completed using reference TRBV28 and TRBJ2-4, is DVKVTQSSRYLVKRTGEKVFLECVQDMDHENMFWYRQDPGLGLRLIYFSYDVKMKEKGDIPEGYSVSREKKERFSLILESASTNQTSMYLCASSASGEAETDFGAGTRLSVL.